This TCR beta chain came from a study of metastatic and nonmetastatic thyroid tumors (dated by TCRdb to 2020 to 2022). Study-wide context: For patients with malignant and with benign thyroid disease, the researchers compared repertoires between peripheral blood samples and tumor or nodule tissue samples.

On the study overall, not on this receptor specifically: In both blood and tumor samples, malignant tumors were reported to have significantly higher TCR beta diversity than benign nodules.

The method behind the library was PCR. The reads were generated on an Illumina HiSeq 4000. High-throughput sequencing was used to profile the TCR beta-chain CDR3 region of each patient. The original methods were these. A classifier to discriminate distant-metastatic papillary thyroid cancer patients was built from CDR3 differences across clinicopathological groups. The Shannon index was used to measure repertoire diversity, and the Morisita-Horn index was used to measure how similar tumor and blood repertoires were. TCRdb trimmed public reads at Q25 via fastp, called clones via MiXCR and kept in-frame beta chains. The V and J calls reflect TCRdb's pipeline rather than the authors' work. Here the sample has 10,000 to 15,000 clones; roughly 29% occur a single time. In total, the top ten clones hold about 20% of the sample. The germline V gene encodes CDR1 SGHNT and CDR2 YENEEA. Deletion took 2 bases off V and 1 base off J, with a span of 11 bases between the germline ends. The CDR3 runs 15 amino acids, cysteine and phenylalanine included. The CDR3 DNA has 45 bases and is translated from base 1.

On this clone: What antigen it recognizes has not been identified. Per-base qualities were not stored, and no clone one base away is much larger.

No patient had received any treatment before thyroid surgery. The study retrospectively analysed patient clinical samples collected from the early 2010s to the late 2010s using T-cell receptor beta sequencing. This receptor was identified in a female donor with papillary thyroid cancer or a benign thyroid nodule (not recorded which). Some clones in this sample may be carry-over from other donors' samples. This chain is built from TRBV11-3 and TRBJ1-1, with the D segment identity uncertain. The sample comprised tumor tissue. The CDR3 sequence is CASSLSPATNTEAFF. The sequenced DNA: TGTGCCAGCAGCTTAAGTCCAGCAACGAACACTGAAGCTTTCTTT.